A single sample is the source of the 30 T cell receptor beta chains below, sequenced in a study of cytotoxic CD8 clonotypes in ibrutinib-treated CLL. Only in-frame clones appear in the TCRdb table, and some are missing; sequencing was by immunoSEQ multiplex PCR. The data show 42,000 or so clones, around 63% seen once. The sequencing here drew on PBMCs, taken at disease progression, from a patient treated with ibrutinib. These TCRs come from a human donor with chronic lymphocytic leukemia.

This chain links TRBV5-1 with TRBJ1-2; D gene unclear. The CDR3 is 15 amino acids. Trimming removed 2 bases at V and 1 base at J, with 12 bases between. Germline lookup yields CDR1 SGHRS and CDR2 YFSETQ. The DNA for the CDR3 is TGCGCCAGCAGCTTCGAACATCGCCTTAACTATGGCTACACCTTC. This sequence encodes CASSFEHRLNYGYTF.

The chain is built from TRBV9 and TRBJ2-1; the match to TRBD1 covers 7 bases. With V trimmed by 2 bases and J by 9 bases, 5 bases remained unmatched. Germline CDR1 SGDLS, CDR2 YYNGEE. This CDR3 region has 13 residues. The CDR3 DNA reads TGTGCCAGCAGCGTTAACAGGGACAGTGAGCAGTTCTTC. This translates into CASSVNRDSEQFF.

The sample holds a few counts of this clone. CDR3 region: CASSIGGTPYQETQYF. The CDR3 DNA follows: TGTGCCAGTAGTATAGGCGGGACACCTTACCAAGAGACCCAGTACTTC. V usage is TRBV19 and J usage is TRBJ2-5, with D perhaps being TRBD1 or TRBD2 (6 bases each). The CDR3 is 16 residues long. V lost 1 base and J 0 bases, leaving 12 bases between the germline ends. Germline values: CDR1 LNHDA, CDR2 SQIVND (reference sequence).

J is TRBJ1-5 and V is TRBV25-1; no reliable D call. The germline V and J ends were trimmed by 4 bases and 5 bases, with 12 bases remaining between them. Germline values: CDR1 MGHDK, CDR2 SYGVNS. The CDR3 runs to 14 residues. DNA of the CDR3: TGTGCCAGCAGTGCTGCCTTAGGCGATCAGCCCCAGCATTTT. Protein: CASSAALGDQPQHF. The variable domain in full, completed from reference TRBV25-1 and TRBJ1-5, reads EADIYQTPRYLVIGTGKKITLECSQTMGHDKMYWYQQDPGMELHLIHYSYGVNSTEKGDLSSESTVSRIRTEHFPLTLESARPSHTSQYLCASSAALGDQPQHFGDGTRLSIL.

This clone has just a few counts. This chain links TRBV27 with TRBJ1-2, with TRBD1 as a possible D gene (6 bases). Per the germline V gene, CDR1 is MNHEY and CDR2 is SMNVEV (reference sequence). V was trimmed by 5 bases and J by 8 bases, leaving 21 bases between them. This CDR3 has 15 residues. CDR3 nucleotides: TGTGCCAGCAGTGAATCGCGGACAGTTAGAGGAGGCTACACCTTC. Protein: CASSESRTVRGGYTF.

Here the CDR3 DNA reads TGTGCCAGCAGCCGTGGGGACAGGCAAAATCAGCCCCAGCATTTT. Translating gives CASSRGDRQNQPQHF. The chain uses TRBV7-9 and TRBJ1-5, with TRBD1 matching 8 bases. The CDR3 loop spans 15 amino acids. CDR1 and CDR2 from the germline V gene are SEHNR and FQNEAQ (reference sequence). V shed 5 bases and J 4 bases; nucleotides not matched to a gene: 7. The full variable domain, completed using reference TRBV7-9 and TRBJ1-5, is DTGVSQNPRHKITKRGQNVTFRCDPISEHNRLYWYRQTLGQGPEFLTYFQNEAQLEKSRLLSDRFSAERPKGSFSTLEIQRTEQGDSAMYLCASSRGDRQNQPQHFGDGTRLSIL.

This CDR3 reads CASSQDPSQGIETQYF. Written as DNA, the CDR3 is TGTGCCAGCAGCCAAGATCCCAGTCAGGGTATAGAGACCCAGTACTTC. The V gene is TRBV4-2, the J gene TRBJ2-5; maybe TRBD1 (5 bases). CDR1 is LGHNA and CDR2 is YNFKEQ in the germline V gene. There are 16 residues in the CDR3. Trimming stripped 0 bases from V and 4 bases from J, with 15 bases between.

This chain uses TRBV19 with TRBJ1-1; no clear D. Deletions cut 2 bases from V and 7 bases from J, with 5 bases between. The CDR3 sequence is 11 residues long. Germline CDR1 LNHDA, CDR2 SQIVND (reference sequence). CDR3 nucleotide sequence: TGTGCCAGTAGTATATACAGTGAAGCTTTCTTT. As protein: CASSIYSEAFF. The full variable domain, in which reference TRBV19 and TRBJ1-1 provide the parts outside the CDR3, is DGGITQSPKYLFRKEGQNVTLSCEQNLNHDAMYWYRQDPGQGLRLIYYSQIVNDFQKGDIAEGYSVSREKKESFPLTVTSAQKNPTAFYLCASSIYSEAFFGQGTRLTVV.

The genes are TRBV4-1 and TRBJ2-5, with a weak D call TRBD1 (5 bases). This CDR3 is 12 amino acids long. CDR1 and CDR2 from the germline V gene are MGHRA and YSYEKL. This CDR3 reads CASGKLGETQYF. The CDR3 DNA sequence: TGCGCGTCAGGGAAATTGGGAGAGACCCAGTACTTC.

The chain uses TRBV18 and TRBJ1-6; 10 bases fit TRBD1. Germline V gene lookup returns CDR1 KGHSH and CDR2 LQKENI. The CDR3 spans 14 residues. The V segment lost 4 bases and the J segment 10 bases; nucleotides outside the gene matches: 4. The CDR3 DNA reads as TGTGCCAGCTCACTCGGACAGGGGGGATCACCCCTCCACTTT. Its translation: CASSLGQGGSPLHF.

The chain has TRBV5-1 and TRBJ2-5; 7 nucleotides line up with TRBD2. The junction had 2 bases not matched to a gene; V was cut back by 5 bases and J by 7 bases. The CDR3 extends over 11 amino acids. Germline values: CDR1 SGHRS, CDR2 YFSETQ. The CDR3 nucleotides are TGCGCCAGCAGGAGGGAGGGGACCCAGTACTTC. Its translation: CASRREGTQYF. Variable domain in full (rest from reference TRBV5-1 and TRBJ2-5): KAGVTQTPRYLIKTRGQQVTLSCSPISGHRSVSWYQQTPGQGLQFLFEYFSETQRNKGNFPGRFSGRQFSNSRSEMNVSTLELGDSALYLCASRREGTQYFGPGTRLLVL.

The V and J genes are TRBV6-5 and TRBJ1-4; 9 positions agree with TRBD1. J lost 8 bases, V lost 7 bases, and 5 bases had no gene match. This CDR3 has 13 amino acids. Germline values: CDR1 MNHEY, CDR2 SVGAGI. The CDR3 is CASKDRGIEKLFF. In DNA form, the CDR3 reads TGTGCCAGCAAAGACAGGGGGATCGAAAAACTGTTTTTT.

The chain employs TRBV7-9 and TRBJ2-2; 8 bases map to TRBD1. There are 15 residues in the CDR3. CDR1 and CDR2 from the germline V gene are SEHNR and FQNEAQ (reference sequence). With 5 bases clipped from V and 3 bases from J, the junction kept 5 bases outside the gene matches. The CDR3 protein is CASSPGTGDTGELFF. The CDR3 DNA follows: TGTGCCAGCAGCCCAGGGACAGGAGACACCGGGGAGCTGTTTTTT.

This clone was observed a few times. V usage is TRBV29-1 and J usage is TRBJ2-7; 10 bases match TRBD2. V was pared by 4 bases and J by 6 bases, with 3 bases of the junction left unmatched. The germline CDR1 and CDR2 sequences are SQVTM and ANQGSEA. The CDR3 consists of 12 residues. The chain's CDR3 is CSVGVAGGEQYF. The CDR3 DNA reads as TGCAGCGTTGGGGTAGCGGGAGGCGAGCAGTACTTC.

This clone is labeled as medium-sized. This rearrangement joins TRBV9 to TRBJ2-2; a weak D match, TRBD1 (5 bases). Germline CDR1 is SGDLS and CDR2 is YYNGEE. The CDR3 has 16 residues. Trimming cost V 4 bases and J 3 bases, with 16 bases left between them. DNA of the CDR3: TGTGCCAGCAGCCCCCGCAGACAGAGAGACACCGGGGAGCTGTTTTTT. As protein: CASSPRRQRDTGELFF.

V gene TRBV30 combines with J gene TRBJ1-1, with 10 bases aligning to TRBD1. CDR3 size: 14 residues. The germline V gene encodes CDR1 GTSNPN and CDR2 SVGIG (reference sequence). The V and J ends lost 7 bases and 3 bases, in that order; junction bases with no gene match: 8. The CDR3 DNA reads TGTGCCTCGGACAGGGGGAATCGGGACACTGAAGCTTTCTTT. It encodes CASDRGNRDTEAFF.

Worth noting for this clone: A read error may produce the germline difference seen at one junction end. The chain combines TRBV7-7 with TRBJ2-3, with D perhaps matching TRBD1 or TRBD2 (5 bases each). Germline V gene sequence: CDR1 SSHAT, CDR2 FNYEAQ (reference sequence). This CDR3 is built from 15 residues. As DNA, the CDR3 is TGTGCTAGCAGCCAGGGCCTGGGGCCGGGGGATACGCAGTATTTT. Translation gives CASSQGLGPGDTQYF. Complete variable domain (other parts from reference TRBV7-7 and TRBJ2-3): GAGVSQSPRYKVTKRGQDVTLRCDPISSHATLYWYQQALGQGPEFLTYFNYEAQPDKSGLPSDRFSAERPEGSISTLTIQRTEQRDSAMYRCASSQGLGPGDTQYFGPGTRLTVL.

The chain combines TRBV30 with TRBJ1-5; D ambiguous. This CDR3 is 14 amino acids long. Germline assignment: CDR1 GTSNPN and CDR2 SVGIG (reference sequence). Trimming cost V 0 bases and J 7 bases, with 13 bases left between them. In nucleotides, the CDR3 is TGTGCCTGGAGTGTAGGATACCAGGAACAGCCCCAGCATTTT. Its protein product is CAWSVGYQEQPQHF.

The chain is built from TRBV11-3 and TRBJ2-7, with 13 bases fitting TRBD2. The CDR3 runs to 15 residues. Germline values: CDR1 SGHNT, CDR2 YENEEA. J was trimmed by 4 bases and V by 5 bases; bases with no gene match: 5. This CDR3 reads CASSTGTSGMYEQYF. Written as DNA, the CDR3 is TGTGCCAGCAGCACAGGGACTAGCGGGATGTACGAGCAGTACTTC.

The V and J genes are TRBV18 and TRBJ1-3; D uncertain. The CDR3 totals 15 residues. Per germline, CDR1 KGHSH and CDR2 LQKENI. Trimming stripped 2 bases from V and 0 bases from J, with 8 bases between. The CDR3 region is CASSPSGYSGNTIYF. CDR3 DNA: TGTGCCAGCTCACCATCAGGCTACTCTGGAAACACCATATATTTT.

The V and J genes are TRBV19 and TRBJ2-7; D tentatively fits TRBD1 or TRBD2 (6 bases each). Germline CDR1 reads LNHDA; CDR2 reads SQIVND (reference sequence). Deletions cut 4 bases from V and 5 bases from J, with 15 bases between. The CDR3 runs 14 residues. The CDR3 loop is CASSRRGFLNEQYF. CDR3 nucleotide sequence: TGTGCCAGTAGTAGGAGGGGGTTTCTTAACGAGCAGTACTTC.

The V gene is TRBV7-9, the J gene TRBJ1-5; the match to TRBD1 covers 8 bases. The CDR3 has 17 amino acids. Trimming at V came to 3 bases and at J to 0 bases, leaving 7 bases not matched to a gene. CDR1 is SEHNR and CDR2 is FQNEAQ in the germline V gene (reference sequence). This CDR3 is CASSFSQGAFSNQPQHF. Here the CDR3 DNA reads TGTGCCAGCAGCTTCTCCCAGGGGGCGTTTAGCAATCAGCCCCAGCATTTT.

This clone was picked up a small number of times. This chain joins TRBV10-3 and TRBJ1-2; 9 nucleotides agree with TRBD1. With 2 bases clipped from V and 14 bases from J, the junction kept 6 bases outside the gene matches. The CDR3 sequence is 12 residues long. CDR1 is ENHRY, CDR2 SYGVKD, per germline. The CDR3 bases are TGTGCCATCAGTGAGGCGGGACAGGGTGGGACCTTC. The encoded protein is CAISEAGQGGTF.

The V call is TRBV9, the J call TRBJ1-6; TRBD1 agrees at 9 bases. V lost 4 bases and J lost 9; bases outside the gene matches: 5. This CDR3 is built from 14 residues. Germline V lookup: CDR1 SGDLS, CDR2 YYNGEE. The CDR3 nucleotides read TGTGCCAGCAGCTACCGGGACAGGGCTTCACCCCTCCACTTT. This codes for CASSYRDRASPLHF.

This chain connects TRBV21-1 to TRBJ2-1; TRBD2 is taken as the D call from the table, unchecked against the DNA. TRBV21-1 is a listed pseudogene. CDR3 length equals 15 residues. For the CDR3, the DNA is TGTGCCAGCAGCATCCTAGCGGGAGGTAGCAATGAGCAGTTCTTC. This gives the protein CASSILAGGSNEQFF.

The chain uses TRBV6-1 and TRBJ2-7, with a weak D call TRBD2 (5 bases). The CDR3 consists of 11 residues. Germline CDR1 and CDR2: MNHNS and SASEGT. V was clipped by 8 bases and J by 4 bases, with 9 bases between them. The CDR3 loop reads CASGSEYEQYF. The DNA of the CDR3 is TGTGCCAGCGGTAGCGAGTACGAGCAGTACTTC.

The chain links TRBV7-2 to TRBJ2-3; D not certain. CDR1 and CDR2 (germline): SGHTA, FQGNSA. V lost 4 bases to trimming and J lost 2 bases, with 10 bases between them. The length of the CDR3 is 14 residues. The DNA of the CDR3 is TGTGCCAGCAGCTCAACCTACCTCACAGATACGCAGTATTTT. Protein product: CASSSTYLTDTQYF.

The genes are TRBV27 and TRBJ2-7; 8 nucleotides agree with TRBD2. The CDR3 totals 15 residues. The trim removed 0 bases at V and 7 bases at J, leaving 8 bases unmatched. Germline lookup yields CDR1 MNHEY and CDR2 SMNVEV (reference sequence). The CDR3 reads CASSLSGLARPEQYF. CDR3 sequence (DNA): TGTGCCAGCAGTTTATCAGGACTAGCTAGGCCAGAGCAGTACTTC.

The chain carries TRBV7-2 and TRBJ2-2; D unclear. The CDR3 totals 14 residues. V was trimmed by 6 bases and J by 5 bases, leaving 13 bases between them. In germline, CDR1 is SGHTA, CDR2 FQGNSA. CDR3: CASSRAQVTGELFF. The CDR3 DNA is TGTGCCAGCAGTCGGGCCCAAGTTACCGGGGAGCTGTTTTTT.

In its sample, this clone was seen a few times. V and J are TRBV27 and TRBJ2-7; 11 nucleotides align to TRBD2. Germline loops: CDR1 MNHEY, CDR2 SMNVEV (reference sequence). V lost 5 bases, J lost 0 bases, and 9 bases stayed unmatched. The CDR3 length is 17 residues. The CDR3 DNA sequence: TGTGCCAGCAGTAAACTAGCGGGAGTGTCCCTCTCCTACGAGCAGTACTTC. The encoded protein is CASSKLAGVSLSYEQYF.